This T cell receptor beta chain stems from a study of blood T cell repertoires in COVID-19. On the study more broadly: Acute and convalescent COVID-19 samples came from the United States, Italy and Spain. In each case, the material was cDNA or gDNA derived from T cells, B-cell-depleted T cells, or PBMCs.

From germline, CDR1 is MNHNY and CDR2 SVGAGI (reference sequence). Trimming took 3 bases from V and 3 from J; bases not matched to a gene: 3. This CDR3 has 15 amino acids. TCRdb's copy holds only in-frame clones and misses some; the assay was immunoSEQ multiplex PCR. Among about 210,000 clones listed, around 83% were seen once. The V and J genes are TRBV6-6 and TRBJ2-4, with TRBD1 matching over 9 bases. Sequences were obtained from peripheral blood. The TCR originated in a woman in her fifties or sixties with acute or convalescent COVID-19. The CDR3 loop reads CASSYGTGYKNIQYF. The CDR3 nucleotides are TGTGCCAGCAGTTATGGGACAGGGTACAAAAACATTCAGTACTTC.